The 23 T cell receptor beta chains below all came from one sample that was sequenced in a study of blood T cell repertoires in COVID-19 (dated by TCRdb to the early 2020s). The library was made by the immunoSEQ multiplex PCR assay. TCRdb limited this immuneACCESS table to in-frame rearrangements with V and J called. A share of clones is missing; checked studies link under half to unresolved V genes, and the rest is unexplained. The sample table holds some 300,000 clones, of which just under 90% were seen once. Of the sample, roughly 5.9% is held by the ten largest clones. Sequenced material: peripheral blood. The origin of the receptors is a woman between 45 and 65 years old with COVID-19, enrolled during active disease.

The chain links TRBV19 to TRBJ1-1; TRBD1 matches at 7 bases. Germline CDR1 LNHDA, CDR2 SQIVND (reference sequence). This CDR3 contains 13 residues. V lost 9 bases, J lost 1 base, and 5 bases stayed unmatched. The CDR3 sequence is CASSGTANTEAFF. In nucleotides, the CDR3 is TGTGCCAGCTCCGGGACAGCGAACACTGAAGCTTTCTTT.

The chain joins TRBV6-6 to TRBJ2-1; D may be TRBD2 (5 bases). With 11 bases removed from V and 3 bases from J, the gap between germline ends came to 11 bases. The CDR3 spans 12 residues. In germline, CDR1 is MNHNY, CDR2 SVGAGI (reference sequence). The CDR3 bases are TGTGCCGGAGGTCGGGGCTACAATGAGCAGTTCTTC. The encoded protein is CAGGRGYNEQFF.

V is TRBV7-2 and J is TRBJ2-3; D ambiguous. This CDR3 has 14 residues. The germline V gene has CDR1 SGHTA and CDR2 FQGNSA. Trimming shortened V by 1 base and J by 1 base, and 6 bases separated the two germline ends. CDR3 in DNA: TGTGCCAGCAGCTTAGGTTATCGCACAGATACGCAGTATTTT. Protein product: CASSLGYRTDTQYF.

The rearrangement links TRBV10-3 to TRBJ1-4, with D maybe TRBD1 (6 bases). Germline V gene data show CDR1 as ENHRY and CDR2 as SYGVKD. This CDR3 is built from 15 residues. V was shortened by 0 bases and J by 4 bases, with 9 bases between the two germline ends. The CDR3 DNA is TGTGCCATCAGTGAGTCGCAGGGGAGTAATGAAAAACTGTTTTTT. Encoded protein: CAISESQGSNEKLFF.

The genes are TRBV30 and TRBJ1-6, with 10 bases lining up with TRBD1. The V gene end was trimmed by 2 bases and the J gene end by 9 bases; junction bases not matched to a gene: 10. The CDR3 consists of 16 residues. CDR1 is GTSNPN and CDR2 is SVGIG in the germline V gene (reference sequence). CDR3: CAWSPTDRGRASPLHF. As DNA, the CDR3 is TGTGCCTGGAGTCCAACCGACAGGGGGCGAGCTTCACCCCTCCACTTT.

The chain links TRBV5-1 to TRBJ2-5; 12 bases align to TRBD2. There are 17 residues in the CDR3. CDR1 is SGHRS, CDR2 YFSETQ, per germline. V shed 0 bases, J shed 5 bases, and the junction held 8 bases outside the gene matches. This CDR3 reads CASSLGLAGGALETQYF. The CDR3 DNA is TGCGCCAGCAGCTTGGGCCTAGCGGGAGGGGCACTGGAGACCCAGTACTTC.

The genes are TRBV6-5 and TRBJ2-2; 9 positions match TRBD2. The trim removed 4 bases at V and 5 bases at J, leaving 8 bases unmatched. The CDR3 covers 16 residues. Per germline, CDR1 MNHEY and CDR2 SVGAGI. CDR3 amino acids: CASSSISGSTTGELFF. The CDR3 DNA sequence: TGTGCCAGCAGTTCCATTAGCGGGAGTACGACCGGGGAGCTGTTTTTT.

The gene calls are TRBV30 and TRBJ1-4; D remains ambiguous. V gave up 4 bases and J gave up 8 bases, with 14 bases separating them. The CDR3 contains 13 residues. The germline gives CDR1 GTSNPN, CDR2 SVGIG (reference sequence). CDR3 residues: CAWTRGRREKLFF. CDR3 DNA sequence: TGTGCCTGGACGCGGGGTAGGCGAGAAAAACTGTTTTTT.

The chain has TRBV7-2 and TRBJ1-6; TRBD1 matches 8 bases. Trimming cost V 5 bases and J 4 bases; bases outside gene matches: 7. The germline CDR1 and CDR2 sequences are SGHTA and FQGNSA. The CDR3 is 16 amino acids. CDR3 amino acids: CASSNPHRGYNSPLHF. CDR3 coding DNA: TGTGCCAGCAGCAACCCCCACAGGGGGTATAATTCACCCCTCCACTTT.

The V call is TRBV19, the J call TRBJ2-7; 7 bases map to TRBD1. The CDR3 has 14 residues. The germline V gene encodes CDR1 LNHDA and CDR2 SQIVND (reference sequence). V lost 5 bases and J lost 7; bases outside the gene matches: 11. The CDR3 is CASSWGQPSTEQYF. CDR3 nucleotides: TGTGCCAGTAGTTGGGGACAGCCCTCTACAGAGCAGTACTTC.

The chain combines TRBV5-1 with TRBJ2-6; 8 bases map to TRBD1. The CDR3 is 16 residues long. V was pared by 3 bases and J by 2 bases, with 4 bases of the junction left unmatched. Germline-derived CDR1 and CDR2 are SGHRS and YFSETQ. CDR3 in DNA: TGCGCCAGCAGCTCATTGGACAGGGCTGGGGCCAACGTCCTGACTTTC. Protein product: CASSSLDRAGANVLTF.

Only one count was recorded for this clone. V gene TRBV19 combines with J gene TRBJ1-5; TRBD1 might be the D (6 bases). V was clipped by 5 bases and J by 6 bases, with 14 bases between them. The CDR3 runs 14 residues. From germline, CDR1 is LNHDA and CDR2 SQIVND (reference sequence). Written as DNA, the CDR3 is TGTGCCAGTAGTGTGATACAGGGTCCTCAGCCCCAGCATTTT. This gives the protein CASSVIQGPQPQHF. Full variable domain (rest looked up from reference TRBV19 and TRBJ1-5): DGGITQSPKYLFRKEGQNVTLSCEQNLNHDAMYWYRQDPGQGLRLIYYSQIVNDFQKGDIAEGYSVSREKKESFPLTVTSAQKNPTAFYLCASSVIQGPQPQHFGDGTRLSIL.

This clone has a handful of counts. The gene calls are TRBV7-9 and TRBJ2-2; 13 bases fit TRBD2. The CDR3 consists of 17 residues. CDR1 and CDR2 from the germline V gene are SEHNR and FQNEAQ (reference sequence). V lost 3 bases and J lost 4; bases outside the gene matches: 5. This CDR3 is CASSLGTSGTLTGELFF. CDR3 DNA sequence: TGTGCCAGCAGCTTGGGGACTAGCGGGACCCTCACCGGGGAGCTGTTTTTT.

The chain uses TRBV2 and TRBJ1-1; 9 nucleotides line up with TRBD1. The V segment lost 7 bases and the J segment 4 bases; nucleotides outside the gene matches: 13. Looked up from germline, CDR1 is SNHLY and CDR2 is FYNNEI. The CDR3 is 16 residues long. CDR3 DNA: TGTGCCAGCACCAAGGGCACAGGGGGCGGAGGCACTGAAGCTTTCTTT. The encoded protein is CASTKGTGGGGTEAFF.

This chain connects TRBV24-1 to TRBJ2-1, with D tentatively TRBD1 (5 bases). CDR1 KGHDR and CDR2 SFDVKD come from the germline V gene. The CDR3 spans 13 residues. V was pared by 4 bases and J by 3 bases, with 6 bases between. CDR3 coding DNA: TGTGCCACCAGTGAGCAGGGCTACAATGAGCAGTTCTTC. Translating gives CATSEQGYNEQFF.

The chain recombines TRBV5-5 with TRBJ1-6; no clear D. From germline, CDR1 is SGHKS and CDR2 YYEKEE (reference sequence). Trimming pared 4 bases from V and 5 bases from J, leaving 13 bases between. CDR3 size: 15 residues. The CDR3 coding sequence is TGTGCCAGCAGCCAAGCTGTAACCAATAATTCACCCCTCCACTTT. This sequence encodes CASSQAVTNNSPLHF.

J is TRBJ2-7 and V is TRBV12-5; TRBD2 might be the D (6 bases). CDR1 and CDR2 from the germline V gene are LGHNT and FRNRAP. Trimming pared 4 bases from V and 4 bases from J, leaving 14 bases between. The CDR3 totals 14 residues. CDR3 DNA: TGTGCTAGTGGTTCTCCGGGACTCGTATACGAGCAGTACTTC. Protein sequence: CASGSPGLVYEQYF. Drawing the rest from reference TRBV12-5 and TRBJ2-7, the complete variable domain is DARVTQTPRHKVTEMGQEVTMRCQPILGHNTVFWYRQTMMQGLELLAYFRNRAPLDDSGMPKDRFSAEMPDATLATLKIQPSEPRDSAVYFCASGSPGLVYEQYFGPGTRLTVT.

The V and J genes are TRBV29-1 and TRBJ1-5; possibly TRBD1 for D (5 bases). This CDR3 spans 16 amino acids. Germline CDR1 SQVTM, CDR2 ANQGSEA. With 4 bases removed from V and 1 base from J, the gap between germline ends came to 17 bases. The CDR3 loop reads CSVASGLGGSNQPQHF. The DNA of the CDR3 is TGCAGCGTTGCGTCAGGCCTCGGGGGGAGCAATCAGCCCCAGCATTTT.

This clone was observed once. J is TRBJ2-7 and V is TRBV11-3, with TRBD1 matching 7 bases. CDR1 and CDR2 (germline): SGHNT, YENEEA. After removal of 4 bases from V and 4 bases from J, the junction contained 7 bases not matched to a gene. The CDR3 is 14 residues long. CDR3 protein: CASSSTGSRYEQYF. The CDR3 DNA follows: TGTGCCAGCAGCTCGACAGGGTCTAGGTACGAGCAGTACTTC. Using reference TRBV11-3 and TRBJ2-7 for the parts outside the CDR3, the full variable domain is EAGVVQSPRYKIIEKKQPVAFWCNPISGHNTLYWYLQNLGQGPELLIRYENEEAVDDSQLPKDRFSAERLKGVDSTLKIQPAELGDSAVYLCASSSTGSRYEQYFGPGTRLTVT.

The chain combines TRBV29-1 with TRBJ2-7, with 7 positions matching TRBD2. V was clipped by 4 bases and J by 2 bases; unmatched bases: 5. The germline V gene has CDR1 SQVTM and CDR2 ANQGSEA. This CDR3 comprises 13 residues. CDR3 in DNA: TGCAGCGTTGCGCTAGCGGCCGCCTACGAGCAGTACTTC. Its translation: CSVALAAAYEQYF.

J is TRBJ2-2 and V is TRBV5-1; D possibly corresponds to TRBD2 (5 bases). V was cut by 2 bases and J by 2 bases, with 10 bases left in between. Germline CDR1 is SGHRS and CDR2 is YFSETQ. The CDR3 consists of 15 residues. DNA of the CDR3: TGCGCCAGCAGCTTTTCTAGCAGAAACACCGGGGAGCTGTTTTTT. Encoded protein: CASSFSSRNTGELFF.

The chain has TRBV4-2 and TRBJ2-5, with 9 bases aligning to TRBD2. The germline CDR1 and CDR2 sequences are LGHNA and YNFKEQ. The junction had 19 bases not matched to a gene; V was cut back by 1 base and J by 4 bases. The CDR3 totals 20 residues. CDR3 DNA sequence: TGTGCCAGCAGCCAAGCGGCAGTTACTAGCGGGCGAATTTTCGGAGAGACCCAGTACTTC. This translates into CASSQAAVTSGRIFGETQYF.

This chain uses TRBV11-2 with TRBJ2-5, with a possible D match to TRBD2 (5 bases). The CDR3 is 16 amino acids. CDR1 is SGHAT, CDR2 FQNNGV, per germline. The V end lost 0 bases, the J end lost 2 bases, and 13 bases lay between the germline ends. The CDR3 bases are TGTGCCAGCAGCTTAGATCCCCCGGGATTGCAAGAGACCCAGTACTTC. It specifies CASSLDPPGLQETQYF.